The next 19 T cell receptor beta chains were all read from a single sample in a study of graft-versus-host responses after intestinal transplantation. These receptors have no known antigen. Data came from immunoSEQ multiplex PCR; TCRdb stores just in-frame clones and leaves some out. The table shows around 100,000 clones, with roughly nine tenths occurring only once. Sequencing used unstimulated CD4+ T cells sorted from spleen or lymph node cells, obtained before transplant. The receptor set was obtained from a human donor who was the organ donor for an intestinal transplant.

This chain uses TRBV5-1 with TRBJ1-1; D unclear. CDR3 length equals 13 residues. CDR1 is SGHRS and CDR2 is YFSETQ in the germline V gene. Trimming took off 1 base at V and 1 base at J, with 5 bases between the two ends. CDR3 sequence: CASSLSWNTEAFF. The CDR3 DNA is TGCGCCAGCAGCTTGTCTTGGAACACTGAAGCTTTCTTT.

This clone was detected once. The V gene is TRBV9, the J gene TRBJ2-5; 7 bases map to TRBD1. The CDR3 has 15 amino acids. With 4 bases clipped from V and 2 bases from J, the junction kept 8 bases outside the gene matches. The germline V gene has CDR1 SGDLS and CDR2 YYNGEE. CDR3 sequence: CASSRRQGTQETQYF. The CDR3 region has the DNA TGTGCCAGCAGCAGACGACAGGGAACACAAGAGACCCAGTACTTC.

About this clone itself: The junction shows a germline mismatch at one end, possibly a read error. The same CDR3 arises from other DNA sequences in this sample as well. The V and J genes are TRBV6-5 and TRBJ2-1, with D perhaps matching TRBD1 (6 bases). Germline lookup yields CDR1 MNHEY and CDR2 SVGAGI. This CDR3 is built from 15 residues. DNA of the CDR3: TGTGCCAGTAGTTACGGGACACGGTCCTACAATGAGCAGTTCTTC. Its protein product is CASSYGTRSYNEQFF.

This sequence joins TRBV6-1 and TRBJ2-1; TRBD2 matches at 11 bases. The CDR3 spans 18 residues. CDR1 MNHNS and CDR2 SASEGT come from the germline V gene. The J segment lost 3 bases and the V segment lost 2 bases, leaving 9 bases of the junction unmatched. DNA of the CDR3: TGTGCCAGCAGTGAATTTCCTAGCGGGGGGACAAGCTACAATGAGCAGTTCTTC. Encoded protein: CASSEFPSGGTSYNEQFF.

V and J are TRBV19 and TRBJ2-7; D unclear. The V gene's germline CDR1 is LNHDA and CDR2 SQIVND (reference sequence). V lost 5 bases, J lost 3 bases, and 14 bases lay in between. The CDR3 is 14 amino acids. The CDR3 here is CASSRTLWSYEQYF. In DNA form, the CDR3 reads TGTGCCAGTAGTCGCACTTTATGGAGCTACGAGCAGTACTTC.

The CDR3 DNA is TGCGCCAGCAGCCAAGATATCTTGGCTCGAACCCACACAGATACGCAGTATTTT. Its translation is CASSQDILARTHTDTQYF. The chain joins TRBV4-1 to TRBJ2-3; unclear D gene. V lost 0 bases to trimming and J lost 2 bases, with 18 bases between them. This CDR3 comprises 18 residues. Germline lookup yields CDR1 MGHRA and CDR2 YSYEKL.

V gene TRBV7-2 combines with J gene TRBJ2-7; D is possibly TRBD1 (5 bases). CDR3 length: 16 residues. The V and J ends lost 4 bases and 4 bases respectively, with 20 bases between them. Germline loops: CDR1 SGHTA, CDR2 FQGNSA. CDR3 bases: TGTGCCAGCAGCTCCCGCCCCGCAGGGTTGTTGTACGAGCAGTACTTC. It translates to CASSSRPAGLLYEQYF.

The chain uses TRBV5-4 and TRBJ2-7, with TRBD2 matching over 10 bases. The CDR3 spans 14 residues. Germline CDR1 is SGHNT and CDR2 is YYREEE (reference sequence). V dropped 5 bases and J dropped 2; count of bases not matched to a gene: 4. The CDR3 DNA reads as TGTGCCAGCAGTAGCGGGGGGCCCCCCTACGAGCAGTACTTC. It is translated as CASSSGGPPYEQYF.

V usage is TRBV6-1 and J usage is TRBJ1-2; TRBD1 aligns across 9 bases. Trimming cost V 8 bases and J 5 bases; bases outside gene matches: 6. This CDR3 contains 13 residues. Germline lookup yields CDR1 MNHNS and CDR2 SASEGT. CDR3 sequence (DNA): TGTGCCAGCCGGGACAGGGAATTTTATGGCTACACCTTC. Its translation is CASRDREFYGYTF.

The J gene is TRBJ2-7, the V gene TRBV5-4; 8 bases agree with TRBD1. The J segment lost 0 bases and the V segment lost 0 bases, leaving 2 bases of the junction unmatched. Per the germline V gene, CDR1 is SGHNT and CDR2 is YYREEE (reference sequence). This CDR3 region has 15 residues. The CDR3 bases are TGTGCCAGCAGCTTGGCAGGGGGCAGCTCCTACGAGCAGTACTTC. It specifies CASSLAGGSSYEQYF.

The chain recombines TRBV5-4 with TRBJ2-2; TRBD1 is a possible D gene (6 bases). Germline lookup yields CDR1 SGHNT and CDR2 YYREEE (reference sequence). Between the trimmed V and J ends, which lost 1 base and 6 bases, there was a span of 16 bases. The CDR3 extends over 16 amino acids. CDR3: CASSLLTGRSAGELFF. CDR3 in DNA: TGTGCCAGCAGCTTGTTAACAGGGCGCTCGGCCGGGGAGCTGTTTTTT.

The chain carries TRBV5-1 and TRBJ1-2; 11 nucleotides match TRBD1. The ends lost 0 bases at V and 4 bases at J; junction bases unmatched: 2. CDR3 length equals 15 residues. Germline-derived CDR1 and CDR2 are SGHRS and YFSETQ. The CDR3 sequence: CASSLGTGGFYGYTF. CDR3 nucleotide sequence: TGCGCCAGCAGCTTGGGGACAGGGGGCTTCTATGGCTACACCTTC.

The chain uses TRBV7-8 and TRBJ1-2; 10 bases map to TRBD1. The CDR3 extends over 22 amino acids. Germline V gene data show CDR1 as SGHVS and CDR2 as FQNEAQ. V lost 0 bases, J lost 0 bases, and 19 bases stayed unmatched. The CDR3 nucleotides read TGTGCCAGCAGCTTAGCGTCCTGGGCAGGCCTCGACAGGGGGCGGGCTAACTATGGCTACACCTTC. Translation gives CASSLASWAGLDRGRANYGYTF.

The chain links TRBV30 to TRBJ2-5; possible D gene TRBD1, 6 bases. Germline CDR1 is GTSNPN and CDR2 is SVGIG (reference sequence). This CDR3 contains 11 residues. CDR3 protein: CATDSQETQYF. The CDR3 DNA is TGTGCTACGGACAGCCAAGAGACCCAGTACTTC.

This chain connects TRBV4-2 to TRBJ1-2, with TRBD1 identical over 7 bases. The germline V gene has CDR1 LGHNA and CDR2 YNFKEQ. V was clipped by 3 bases and J by 6 bases; unmatched bases: 7. This CDR3 contains 14 residues. CDR3 sequence: CASSQPDRDHGYTF. The CDR3 bases are TGTGCCAGCAGCCAGCCCGACAGGGACCATGGCTACACCTTC.

J is TRBJ2-3 and V is TRBV9, with 8 positions matching TRBD2. The length of the CDR3 is 14 residues. Germline V lookup: CDR1 SGDLS, CDR2 YYNGEE. V was clipped by 6 bases and J by 7 bases; unmatched bases: 10. CDR3 loop: CASTPYGGAYTQYF. DNA for the CDR3: TGTGCCAGCACCCCCTACGGGGGGGCTTATACGCAGTATTTT.

The chain joins TRBV18 to TRBJ1-1, with a tentative D call TRBD1 (6 bases). Germline loops: CDR1 KGHSH, CDR2 LQKENI. The CDR3 runs 15 residues. V was trimmed by 2 bases and J by 1 base, leaving 11 bases between them. The CDR3 region is CASSPKDSPNTEAFF. The CDR3 DNA reads TGTGCCAGCTCACCAAAGGACAGCCCGAACACTGAAGCTTTCTTT. Complete variable domain (other parts from reference TRBV18 and TRBJ1-1): NAGVMQNPRHLVRRRGQEARLRCSPMKGHSHVYWYRQLPEEGLKFMVYLQKENIIDESGMPKERFSAEFPKEGPSILRIQQVVRGDSAAYFCASSPKDSPNTEAFFGQGTRLTVV.

The gene calls are TRBV5-4 and TRBJ2-3; D may be TRBD2 (6 bases). The CDR3 spans 18 residues. Germline V gene sequence: CDR1 SGHNT, CDR2 YYREEE (reference sequence). V lost 4 bases and J 7 bases, leaving 28 bases between the germline ends. CDR3 region: CASSHPPRTGLEGNTQYF. In DNA form, the CDR3 reads TGTGCCAGCAGCCATCCGCCGAGAACTGGGTTGGAGGGGAATACGCAGTATTTT.

This chain joins TRBV2 and TRBJ2-5, with 7 bases matching TRBD1. After removal of 5 bases from V and 6 bases from J, the junction contained 18 bases not matched to a gene. The length of the CDR3 is 17 residues. Germline V gives CDR1 SNHLY, CDR2 FYNNEI. CDR3 DNA sequence: TGTGCCAGCAGTCCTGGGACAGTGGCGGCCTTGAAGAAGACCCAGTACTTC. Its protein is CASSPGTVAALKKTQYF.